This T cell receptor (beta chain) appears in the sequencing data of a study of T cells in Graves' hyperthyroidism and ophthalmopathy. Using RNA transcripts as the source, TCR beta CDR3 regions were amplified. HTBI primers were the set used in a first-round RT-PCR of the TCR CDR3. TCRdb reprocessed the multiplex PCR reads via MiXCR and lists one record per CDR3 protein. This sample has around 500,000 distinct CDR3 sequences; more than 15% occur once, and the top ten carry around 32%. Study-wide findings and caveats: Ophthalmopathy was model-predicted a median about six months pre-onset.

For this clonotype: Its antigen is as yet unknown.

Germline V CDR1 and CDR2: SQVTM, ANQGSEA. The CDR3 sequence is 11 residues long. The V end was cut by 2 bases, the J end by 5 bases, with 4 bases between. Exclusions: uncontrolled infection, other autoimmune disease, pregnancy, lactation. This receptor was identified in a woman aged 25 to 39 with Graves' ophthalmopathy. The gene calls are TRBV29-1 and TRBJ2-1; no firm D call. The specimen sequenced was blood. CDR3 sequence: CSVEKNNEQFF. In DNA, the CDR3 is TGCAGCGTTGAAAAAAACAATGAGCAGTTCTTC.